Listed below are T cell receptor beta chains from one sample, sequenced in a study of OX40 agonist ivuxolimab in advanced cancers. Clones were read by immunoSEQ multiplex PCR, and TCRdb kept only the in-frame ones, dropping some. The repertoire holds 30,000 to 40,000 clones, with 80% to 95% as singletons. Sequenced here: CD4+ or CD8+ T cells sorted from blood, sampled in a trial of the OX40 agonist ivuxolimab. These receptors originate from an adult with an advanced solid tumor such as melanoma, head and neck, liver or kidney cancer. Both conserved end residues are part of each CDR3. A D gene is named only where the DNA matches it firmly. Only part of the rows carry a size: once, few, many, or a class if the clone is expanded.

TRBV4-1,.,.,TRBJ1-1,TGCGCCAGTAGCCAACCCCCTGGCATGAACACTGAAGCTTTCTTT,CASSQPPGMNTEAFF
TRBV7-6,.,.,TRBJ2-2,TGTGCCAGCGCTCTTTCGCACACCGGGGAGCTGTTTTTT,CASALSHTGELFF
TRBV19,.,.,TRBJ1-1,TGTGCCAGTAGTATGCTACAAGAAGCTTTCTTT,CASSMLQEAFF
TRBV12-5,TRBD1,.,TRBJ2-7,TGTGCTAGTGGTCAAGGACAGGGTTTTTATACGGCCTACGAGCAGTACTTC,CASGQGQGFYTAYEQYF
TRBV28,TRBD2,once,TRBJ2-7,TGTGCCAGCAGTTTAAGGGGACTAGCTTACGAGCAGTACTTC,CASSLRGLAYEQYF
TRBV5-1,.,.,TRBJ1-2,TGCGCCAGCAGCTTAACAGGGAGTTCTAACTATGGCTACACCTTC,CASSLTGSSNYGYTF
TRBV6-6,.,.,TRBJ1-5,TGTGCCACCCCGAAAGGTAAAGCCTTAAATCAGCCCCAGCATTTT,CATPKGKALNQPQHF
TRBV6-4,.,.,TRBJ2-1,TGTGCCAGCAGTGACTCAGGGATCGATGAGCAGTTCTTC,CASSDSGIDEQFF
TRBV19,TRBD1,.,TRBJ2-3,TGTGCCAGTAGTCCGACGACAGGGTACACAGATACGCAGTATTTT,CASSPTTGYTDTQYF
TRBV23-1,.,medium-sized,TRBJ2-3,TGCGCCAGCAGCCGACAGACTAGCACAGATACGCAGTATTTT,CASSRQTSTDTQYF
TRBV7-2,.,.,TRBJ2-1,TGTGCCAGCAGCTCGTTTACCCTTAATGAGCAGTTCTTC,CASSSFTLNEQFF